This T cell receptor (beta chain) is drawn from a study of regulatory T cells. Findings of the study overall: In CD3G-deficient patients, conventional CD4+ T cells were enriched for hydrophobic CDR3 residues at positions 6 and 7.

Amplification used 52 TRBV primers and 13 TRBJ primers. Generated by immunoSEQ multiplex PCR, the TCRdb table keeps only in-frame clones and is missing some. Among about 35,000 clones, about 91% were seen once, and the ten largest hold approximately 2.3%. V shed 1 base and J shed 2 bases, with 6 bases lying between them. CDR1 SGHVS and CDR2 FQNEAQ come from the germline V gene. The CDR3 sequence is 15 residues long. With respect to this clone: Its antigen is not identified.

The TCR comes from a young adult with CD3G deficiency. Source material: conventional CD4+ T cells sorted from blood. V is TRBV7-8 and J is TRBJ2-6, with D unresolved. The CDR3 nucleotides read TGTGCCAGCAGCTTAGGTGTGCCTGGGGCCAACGTCCTGACTTTC. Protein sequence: CASSLGVPGANVLTF.